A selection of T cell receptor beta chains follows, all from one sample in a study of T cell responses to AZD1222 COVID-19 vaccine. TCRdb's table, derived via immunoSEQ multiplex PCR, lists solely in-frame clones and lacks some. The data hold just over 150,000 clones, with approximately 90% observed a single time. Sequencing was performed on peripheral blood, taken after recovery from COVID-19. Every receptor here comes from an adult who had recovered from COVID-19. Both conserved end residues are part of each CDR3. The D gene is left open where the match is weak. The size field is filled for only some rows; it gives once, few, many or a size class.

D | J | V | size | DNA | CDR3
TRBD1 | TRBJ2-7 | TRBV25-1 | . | TGTGCCAGCAGTGAACTCCAACGGACAGGGGTGAAATGCGAGCAGTACTTC | CASSELQRTGVKCEQYF
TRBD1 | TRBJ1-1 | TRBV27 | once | TGTGCCAGCAGTTTACAGGGGGGTCCTGAAGCTTTCTTT | CASSLQGGPEAFF
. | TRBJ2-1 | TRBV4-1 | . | TGCGCCAGCAGTGGAGCCGGGGGCAATGAGCAGTTCTTC | CASSGAGGNEQFF
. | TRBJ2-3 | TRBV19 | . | TGTGCCAGTAGTCTCCGGTTGGGAGGCACAGATACGCAGTATTTT | CASSLRLGGTDTQYF
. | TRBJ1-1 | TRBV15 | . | TGTGCCACCGTTCGCGACGTGAACACTGAAGCTTTCTTT | CATVRDVNTEAFF
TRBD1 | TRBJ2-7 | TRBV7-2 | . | TGTGCCAGCAGCTCGGACAGGGGGTCCCCTGCCGAGCAGTACTTC | CASSSDRGSPAEQYF
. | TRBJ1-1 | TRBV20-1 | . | TGCAGTGCGAGGGAATACACTGAAGCTTTCTTT | CSAREYTEAFF
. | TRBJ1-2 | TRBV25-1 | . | TGTGCCAGCAGTGGAGGGATGGGAGGCTACACCTTC | CASSGGMGGYTF
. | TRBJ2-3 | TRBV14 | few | TGTGCCAGCAGCCAAGGAACCGGCCTTCGGAGGGGTACGCAGTATTTT | CASSQGTGLRRGTQYF
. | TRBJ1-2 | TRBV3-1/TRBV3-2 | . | TGTGCCAGCAGCCGAGGGGCAGTGGGAGGCTACACCTTC | CASSRGAVGGYTF
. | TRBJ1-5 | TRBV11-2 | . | TGTGCCAGCAGCTTAGACAGGGATCTCCAGCATTTT | CASSLDRDLQHF
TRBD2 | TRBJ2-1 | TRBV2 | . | TGTGCCAGCACCCGGGAGGAAGGTAATGAGCAGTTCTTC | CASTREEGNEQFF
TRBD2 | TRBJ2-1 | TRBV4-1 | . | TGCGCCAGCAGCCAAGATGCGGCGGGAGCGAATTACAATGAGCAGTTCTTC | CASSQDAAGANYNEQFF
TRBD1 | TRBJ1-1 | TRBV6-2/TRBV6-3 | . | TGTGCCAGCAGTTACTCGAGGCCCGGACAGGGTTATTTGGACACTGAAGCTTTCTTT | CASSYSRPGQGYLDTEAFF
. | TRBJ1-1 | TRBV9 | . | TGTGCCAGCAGCGTAAGCTTTTGGGAGGGGTCCGACACTGAAGCTTTCTTT | CASSVSFWEGSDTEAFF
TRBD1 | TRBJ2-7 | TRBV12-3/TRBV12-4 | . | TGTGCCAGCCGGGACAGGCTCTCCTACGAGCAGTACTTC | CASRDRLSYEQYF
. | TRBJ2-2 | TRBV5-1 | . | TGCGCCAGCAGCCCGGGACGGGAGGGGGAGCTGTTTTTT | CASSPGREGELFF
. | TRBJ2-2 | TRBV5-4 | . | TGTGCCAGCAGCCGGAGGTTGGGACACTCAACCGGGGAGCTGTTTTTT | CASSRRLGHSTGELFF
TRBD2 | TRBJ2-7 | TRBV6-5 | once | TGTGGCGGGGGGTTGGTCGAGCAGTACTTC | CGGGLVEQYF
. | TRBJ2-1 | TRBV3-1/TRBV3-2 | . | TGTGCCAGCAGTCTGGCCCCGCGAGGGAATGAGCAGTTCTTC | CASSLAPRGNEQFF
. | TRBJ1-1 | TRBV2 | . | TGTGCCAGCAGTCCGAGGGTGAAACTACGTGGAGCTTTCTTT | CASSPRVKLRGAFF
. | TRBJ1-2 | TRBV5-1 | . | TGCGCCAGCAGCTTGGCGGGCAGCGATGGCTACACCTTC | CASSLAGSDGYTF
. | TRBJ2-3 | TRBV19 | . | TGTGCCAGTAGTATAGGACCCTCTAGCACAGATACGCAGTATTTT | CASSIGPSSTDTQYF
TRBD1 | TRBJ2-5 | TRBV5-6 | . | TGTGCCAGCAGCCCAGGGACAGGGCGGGAGACCCAGTACTTC | CASSPGTGRETQYF
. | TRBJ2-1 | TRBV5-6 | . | TGTGCCAGCAGCTGGGGACAAATGTTCTACAATGAGCAGTTCTTC | CASSWGQMFYNEQFF
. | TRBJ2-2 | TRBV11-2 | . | TGTGCCAGCAGCTTAGACAGGGGGAACACCGGGGAGCTGTTTTTT | CASSLDRGNTGELFF
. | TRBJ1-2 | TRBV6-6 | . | TGTGCCAGCAGCCAGAGGTCGGACGGCGGCTACACCTTC | CASSQRSDGGYTF
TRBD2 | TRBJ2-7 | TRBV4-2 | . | TGTGCCAGCAGCCCCCCTGGGAGCGGGGGATCCTACGAGCAGTACTTC | CASSPPGSGGSYEQYF
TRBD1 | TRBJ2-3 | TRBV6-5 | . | TGTGCCAGCAACAACGACAGGGCCCAACAGGATACGCAGTATTTT | CASNNDRAQQDTQYF
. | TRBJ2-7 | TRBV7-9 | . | TGTGCCAGCAGCTTAATGGGTAGGGGCCCCTACGAGCAGTACTTC | CASSLMGRGPYEQYF
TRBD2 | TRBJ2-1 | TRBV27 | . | TGTGCCAGCAGCCCGGGACTAGCGAATTACAATGAGCAGTTCTTC | CASSPGLANYNEQFF
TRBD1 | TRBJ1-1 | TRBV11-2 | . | TGTGCCAGCAGCTCGGGACAGGTCCTAAACACTGAAGCTTTCTTT | CASSSGQVLNTEAFF
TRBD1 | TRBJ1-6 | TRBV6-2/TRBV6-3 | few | TGTGCCAGCAGTTACAGTGGACAGGGGCGGAATTCACCCCTCCACTTT | CASSYSGQGRNSPLHF
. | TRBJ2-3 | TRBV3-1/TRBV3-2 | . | TGTGCCAGCAGCCAAGGGGGGGCAGGCACAGATACGCAGTATTTT | CASSQGGAGTDTQYF
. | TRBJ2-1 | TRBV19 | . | TGTGCCAGTAGGACCCCTAGCGAGGCCTACAATGAGCAGTTCTTC | CASRTPSEAYNEQFF
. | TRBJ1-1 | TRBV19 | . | TGTGCCAGTAGTCGCTACGGTGGAACTGAAGCTTTCTTT | CASSRYGGTEAFF
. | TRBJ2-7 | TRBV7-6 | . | TGTGCCAGCAGCCCGCGGGACGGAACCTACGAGCAGTACTTC | CASSPRDGTYEQYF
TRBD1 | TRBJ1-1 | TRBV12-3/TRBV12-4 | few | TGTGCCAGCAGTCGAACCGGGACAGCTGAAGCTTTCTTT | CASSRTGTAEAFF
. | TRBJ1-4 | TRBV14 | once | TGTGCCAGCAGAGGGGGGTTCGGGACTCCTGAAAAACTGTTTTTT | CASRGGFGTPEKLFF
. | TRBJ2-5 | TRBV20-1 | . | TGCAGTGCTAGTACAAAGCAAGAGACCCAGTACTTC | CSASTKQETQYF
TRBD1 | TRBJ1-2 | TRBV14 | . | TGTGCCAGCAGCCCGGGACAGAACTATGGCTACACCTTC | CASSPGQNYGYTF
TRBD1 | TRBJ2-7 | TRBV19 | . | TGTGCCAGTACAGGGGGTTACGAGCAGTACTTC | CASTGGYEQYF
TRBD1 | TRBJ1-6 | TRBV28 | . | TGTGCCAGCAGTAGACAGGGTCAGGTCACCCTCCACTTT | CASSRQGQVTLHF
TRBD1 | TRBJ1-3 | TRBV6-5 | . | TGTGCCAGCAGTTACTCGGAGGGGGCAAAGGGAAACACCATATATTTT | CASSYSEGAKGNTIYF
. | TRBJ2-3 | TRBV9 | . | TGTGCCAGCAGCTTCGAGGCTAGCACAGATACGCAGTATTTT | CASSFEASTDTQYF
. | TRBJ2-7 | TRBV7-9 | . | TGTGCCAGCAGCCAGGGACCGCCGGGCGAGCAGTACTTC | CASSQGPPGEQYF